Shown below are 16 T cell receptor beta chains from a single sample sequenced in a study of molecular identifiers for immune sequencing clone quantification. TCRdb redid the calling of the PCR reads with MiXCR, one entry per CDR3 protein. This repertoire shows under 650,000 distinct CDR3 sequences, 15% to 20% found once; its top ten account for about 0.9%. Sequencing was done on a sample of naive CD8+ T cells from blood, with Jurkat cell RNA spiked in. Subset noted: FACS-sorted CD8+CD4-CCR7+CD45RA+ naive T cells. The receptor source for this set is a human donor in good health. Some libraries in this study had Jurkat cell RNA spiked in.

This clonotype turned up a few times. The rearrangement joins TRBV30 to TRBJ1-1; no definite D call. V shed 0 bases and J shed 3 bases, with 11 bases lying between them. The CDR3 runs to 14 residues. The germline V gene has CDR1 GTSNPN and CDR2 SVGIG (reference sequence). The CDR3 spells CAWSVRVRDTEAFF. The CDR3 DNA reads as TGTGCCTGGAGTGTACGGGTGCGGGACACTGAAGCTTTCTTT.

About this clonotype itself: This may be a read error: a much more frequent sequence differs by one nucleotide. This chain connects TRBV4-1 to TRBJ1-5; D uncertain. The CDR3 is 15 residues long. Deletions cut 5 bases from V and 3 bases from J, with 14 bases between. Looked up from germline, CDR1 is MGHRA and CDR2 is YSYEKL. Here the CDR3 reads CASSSNQGNNQPQHF. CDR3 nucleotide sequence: TGCGCCAGCAGCTCCAACCAAGGGAACAATCAGCCCCAGCATTTT.

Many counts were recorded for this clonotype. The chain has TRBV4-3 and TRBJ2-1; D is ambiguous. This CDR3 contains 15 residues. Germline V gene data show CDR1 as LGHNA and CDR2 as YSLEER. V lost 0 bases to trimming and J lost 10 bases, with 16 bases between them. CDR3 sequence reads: CASSQDRLGQPEQFF. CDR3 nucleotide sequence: TGCGCCAGCAGCCAAGATCGTTTGGGTCAGCCAGAGCAGTTCTTC.

The CDR3: CASSPGTADFYGYTF. The CDR3 DNA reads as TGTGCCAGCTCACCAGGGACAGCGGATTTTTATGGCTACACCTTC. The chain recombines TRBV18 with TRBJ1-2, with 7 bases that match TRBD1. Unmatched junction bases numbered 8, after V lost 2 bases and J lost 5 bases. The CDR3 has 15 amino acids. Germline V gene data show CDR1 as KGHSH and CDR2 as LQKENI.

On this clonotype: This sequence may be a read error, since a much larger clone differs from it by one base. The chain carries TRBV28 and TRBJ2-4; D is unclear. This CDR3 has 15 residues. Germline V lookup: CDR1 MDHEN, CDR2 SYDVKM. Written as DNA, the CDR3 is TGTGCCAACAGTCCCCGCCTATCGGCCAAAAACATTCAGTACTTC. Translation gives CANSPRLSAKNIQYF.

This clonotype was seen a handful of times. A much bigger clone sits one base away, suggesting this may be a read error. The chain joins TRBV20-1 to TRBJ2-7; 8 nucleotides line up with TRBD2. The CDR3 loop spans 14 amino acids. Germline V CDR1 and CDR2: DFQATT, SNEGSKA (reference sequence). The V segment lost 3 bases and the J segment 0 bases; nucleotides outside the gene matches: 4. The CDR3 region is CSARPSGPSYEQYF. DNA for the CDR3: TGCAGTGCTAGGCCTAGCGGGCCCTCCTACGAGCAGTACTTC.

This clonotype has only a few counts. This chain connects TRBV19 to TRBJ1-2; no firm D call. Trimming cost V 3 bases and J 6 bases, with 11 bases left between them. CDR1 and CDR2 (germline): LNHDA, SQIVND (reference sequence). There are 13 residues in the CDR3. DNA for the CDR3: TGTGCCAGTAGTATTAGCAGCAGCGATGGCTACACCTTC. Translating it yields CASSISSSDGYTF. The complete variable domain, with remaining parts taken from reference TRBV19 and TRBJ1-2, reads DGGITQSPKYLFRKEGQNVTLSCEQNLNHDAMYWYRQDPGQGLRLIYYSQIVNDFQKGDIAEGYSVSREKKESFPLTVTSAQKNPTAFYLCASSISSSDGYTFGSGTRLTVV.

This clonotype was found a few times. CDR3 amino acids: CASRSSPGANTGELFF. The CDR3 nucleotides read TGCGCCAGCCGATCCAGTCCGGGTGCGAACACCGGGGAGCTGTTTTTT. The rearrangement links TRBV10-2 to TRBJ2-2, with no clear D. Germline V gene lookup returns CDR1 WSHSY and CDR2 SAAADI. This CDR3 is built from 16 residues. The germline V and J ends were trimmed by 8 bases and 0 bases, with 16 bases remaining between them.

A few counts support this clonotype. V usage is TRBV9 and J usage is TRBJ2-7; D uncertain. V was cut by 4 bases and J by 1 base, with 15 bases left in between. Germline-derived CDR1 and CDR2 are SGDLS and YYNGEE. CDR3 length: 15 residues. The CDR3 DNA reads TGTGCCAGCAGCCTCACGGATTGGGATTCCTACGAGCAGTACTTC. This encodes CASSLTDWDSYEQYF.

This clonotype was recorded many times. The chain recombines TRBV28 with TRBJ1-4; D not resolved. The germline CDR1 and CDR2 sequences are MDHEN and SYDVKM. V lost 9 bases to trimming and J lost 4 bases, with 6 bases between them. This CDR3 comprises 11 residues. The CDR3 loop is CASSFNEKLFF. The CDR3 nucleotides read TGTGCCAGTTCCTTTAATGAAAAACTGTTTTTT.

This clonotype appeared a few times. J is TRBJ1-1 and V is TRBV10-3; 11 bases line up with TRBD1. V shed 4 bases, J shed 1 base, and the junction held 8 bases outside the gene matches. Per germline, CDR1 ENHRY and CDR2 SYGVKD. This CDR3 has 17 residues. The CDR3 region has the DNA TGTGCCATCAGTGGGGGACAGGGGGTTTGGGAGAACACTGAAGCTTTCTTT. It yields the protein CAISGGQGVWENTEAFF.

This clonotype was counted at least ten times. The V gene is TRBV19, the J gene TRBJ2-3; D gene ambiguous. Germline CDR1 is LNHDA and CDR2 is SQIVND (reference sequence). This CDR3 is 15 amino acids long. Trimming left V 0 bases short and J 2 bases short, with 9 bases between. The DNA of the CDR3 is TGTGCCAGTAGTATAGAACGCTACCCCACAGATACGCAGTATTTT. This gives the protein CASSIERYPTDTQYF.

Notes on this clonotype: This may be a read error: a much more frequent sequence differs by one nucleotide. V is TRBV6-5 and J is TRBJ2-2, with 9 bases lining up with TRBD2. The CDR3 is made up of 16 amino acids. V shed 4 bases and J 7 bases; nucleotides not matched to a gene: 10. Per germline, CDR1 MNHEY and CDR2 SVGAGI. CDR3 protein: CASSSLGGRAGGELFF. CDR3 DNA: TGTGCCAGCAGTTCCCTGGGCGGGAGGGCGGGCGGGGAGCTGTTTTTT.

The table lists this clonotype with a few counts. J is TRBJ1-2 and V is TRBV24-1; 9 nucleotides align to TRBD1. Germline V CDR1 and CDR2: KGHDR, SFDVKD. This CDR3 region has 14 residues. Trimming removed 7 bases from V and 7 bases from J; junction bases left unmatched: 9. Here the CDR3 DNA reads TGTGCCACCAGCGAGGGACAGGGATACTTTGGCTACACCTTC. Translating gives CATSEGQGYFGYTF.

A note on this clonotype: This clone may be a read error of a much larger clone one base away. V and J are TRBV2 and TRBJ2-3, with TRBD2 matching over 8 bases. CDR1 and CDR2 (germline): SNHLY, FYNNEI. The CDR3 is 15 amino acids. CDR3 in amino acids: CTSSEAGVGLRTQYF. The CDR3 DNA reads TGTACCAGCAGTGAAGCGGGGGTGGGTCTGCGTACGCAGTATTTT.

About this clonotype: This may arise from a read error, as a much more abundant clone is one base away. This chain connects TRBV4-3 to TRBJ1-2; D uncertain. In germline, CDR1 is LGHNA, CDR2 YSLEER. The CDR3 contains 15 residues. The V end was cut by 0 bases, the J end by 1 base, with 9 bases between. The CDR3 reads CASSQDATVNYGYTF. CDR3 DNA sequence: TGCGCCAGCAGCCAAGATGCGACGGTTAACTATGGCTACACCTTC.